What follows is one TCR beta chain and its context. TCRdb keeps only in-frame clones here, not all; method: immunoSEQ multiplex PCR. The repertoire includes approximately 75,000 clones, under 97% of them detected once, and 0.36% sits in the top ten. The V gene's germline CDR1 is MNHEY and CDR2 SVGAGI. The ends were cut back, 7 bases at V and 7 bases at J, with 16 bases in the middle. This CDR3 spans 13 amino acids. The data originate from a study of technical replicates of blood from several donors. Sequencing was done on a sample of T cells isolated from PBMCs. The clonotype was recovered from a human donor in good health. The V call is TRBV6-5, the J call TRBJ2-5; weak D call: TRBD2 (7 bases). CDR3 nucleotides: TGTGCCAGCACAAACGGGGGGCGGGCGACCCAGTACTTC. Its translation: CASTNGGRATQYF.